These 10 T cell receptor beta chains originate from one sample sequenced in a study of T cells in tumors after PD-1 blockade. Repertoires were generated with immunoSEQ multiplex PCR, while TCRdb's copy carries only in-frame clones and drops some. The sample carries 14,000 or so clones, nearly 85% recorded once. This material consisted of PBMCs, taken after anti-PD-1 treatment. Source of these receptors: a human donor with basal cell carcinoma.

The V and J genes are TRBV7-9 and TRBJ1-4; D is perhaps TRBD1 (5 bases). The CDR3 extends over 15 amino acids. The ends were cut back, 4 bases at V and 8 bases at J, with 17 bases in the middle. Germline CDR1 reads SEHNR; CDR2 reads FQNEAQ (reference sequence). The CDR3 sequence is CASSSLGGVTEKLFF. In DNA, the CDR3 is TGTGCCAGCAGCTCGCTGGGGGGAGTTACAGAAAAACTGTTTTTT.

J is TRBJ2-1 and V is TRBV18; D not certain. V was shortened by 3 bases and J by 8 bases, with 5 bases between the two germline ends. Germline CDR1 reads KGHSH; CDR2 reads LQKENI. There are 11 residues in the CDR3. In nucleotides, the CDR3 is TGTGCCAGCTCACCTATGGATGAGCAGTTCTTC. It codes for CASSPMDEQFF.

The rearrangement joins TRBV18 to TRBJ2-7; 9 bases map to TRBD1. Trimming at V came to 3 bases and at J to 5 bases, leaving 8 bases not matched to a gene. The CDR3 is 15 residues long. Germline CDR1 is KGHSH and CDR2 is LQKENI. CDR3 nucleotide sequence: TGTGCCAGCTCACCGTCGGGACAGGGTGGAAACGAGCAGTACTTC. Protein: CASSPSGQGGNEQYF.

The rearrangement uses TRBV28 and TRBJ2-7, with D perhaps given as TRBD1 or TRBD2 (5 bases each). This CDR3 contains 13 residues. CDR1 is MDHEN, CDR2 SYDVKM, per germline. V dropped 8 bases and J dropped 7 bases, with 18 bases sitting between them. The CDR3 protein is CASGDAWVGEQYF. In DNA form, the CDR3 reads TGTGCCAGCGGGGACGCCTGGGTAGGAGAGCAGTACTTC.

This clone was seen only once. The J gene is TRBJ1-1, the V gene TRBV28; maybe TRBD1 (5 bases). CDR1 MDHEN and CDR2 SYDVKM come from the germline V gene. The CDR3 totals 16 residues. V shed 7 bases and J shed 1 base, with 19 bases lying between them. For the CDR3, the DNA is TGTGCCAGCACTGCCGGGACCCGGGCAGGGAACACTGAAGCTTTCTTT. Translating gives CASTAGTRAGNTEAFF.

The J gene is TRBJ2-1, the V gene TRBV10-1; D might be TRBD1 (7 bases). The CDR3 has 16 amino acids. Trimming cost V 10 bases and J 0 bases, with 19 bases left between them. In germline, CDR1 is WNHNN, CDR2 SYGVQD (reference sequence). CDR3 residues: CATPGGSGSSYNEQFF. The CDR3 nucleotides read TGCGCCACCCCAGGGGGTAGCGGAAGCTCCTACAATGAGCAGTTCTTC.

As for this clone: In the same sample, other DNA sequences code for this CDR3. This rearrangement joins TRBV6-4 to TRBJ2-1, with TRBD1 identical over 7 bases. The CDR3 has 15 amino acids. Germline V gives CDR1 MRHNA, CDR2 SNTAGT. Unmatched junction bases numbered 6, after V lost 3 bases and J lost 4 bases. DNA for the CDR3: TGTGCCAGCAGTGATGGGGACAGCTCTTACAATGAGCAGTTCTTC. Its translation is CASSDGDSSYNEQFF.

The gene calls are TRBV4-2 and TRBJ2-6; the D is unclear. The CDR3 is 13 residues long. The germline V and J ends were trimmed by 0 bases and 13 bases, with 10 bases remaining between them. Germline values: CDR1 LGHNA, CDR2 YNFKEQ. The CDR3 here is CASSQESAEVLTF. DNA for the CDR3: TGTGCCAGCAGCCAAGAGAGTGCCGAGGTCCTGACTTTC.

The V gene is TRBV21-1, the J gene TRBJ2-1; TRBD2, the D gene given by the table, was not confirmed from the DNA. TRBV21-1 represents a pseudogene. CDR3 length: 13 amino acids. The chain's CDR3 is CASRTSGNNEQFF. The CDR3 bases are TGTGCCAGCAGGACTAGCGGTAACAATGAGCAGTTCTTC.

Comments on this clone: The same CDR3 also results from other DNA sequences found in this sample. The chain is built from TRBV7-3 and TRBJ2-5, with D perhaps TRBD1 (5 bases). Germline V CDR1 and CDR2: SGHTA, FQGTGA. Deletions cut 3 bases from V and 5 bases from J, with 10 bases between. There are 13 residues in the CDR3. CDR3 sequence: CASSFGPGETQYF. In DNA form, the CDR3 reads TGTGCCAGCAGCTTCGGACCAGGGGAGACCCAGTACTTC.